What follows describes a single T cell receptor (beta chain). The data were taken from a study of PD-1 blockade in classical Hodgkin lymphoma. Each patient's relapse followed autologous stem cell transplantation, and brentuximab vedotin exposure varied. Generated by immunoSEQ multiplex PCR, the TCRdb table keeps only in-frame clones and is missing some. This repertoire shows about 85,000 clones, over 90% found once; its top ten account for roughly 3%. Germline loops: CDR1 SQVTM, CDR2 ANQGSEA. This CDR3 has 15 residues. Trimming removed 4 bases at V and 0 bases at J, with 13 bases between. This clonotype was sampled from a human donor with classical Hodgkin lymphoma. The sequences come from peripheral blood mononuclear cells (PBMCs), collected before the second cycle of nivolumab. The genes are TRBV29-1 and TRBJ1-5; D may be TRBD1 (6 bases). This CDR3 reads CSVGFTGNSNQPQHF. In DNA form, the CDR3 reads TGCAGCGTTGGTTTTACAGGGAATAGCAATCAGCCCCAGCATTTT.